This entry is about one TCR beta chain. The antigen remains unidentified. The entry originates in a study of T cell responses to AZD1222 COVID-19 vaccine. Trimming took 1 base from V and 0 from J, leaving 13 bases between them. Per the germline V gene, CDR1 is LGHNA and CDR2 is YNFKEQ. The CDR3 is made up of 17 amino acids. Broader study findings: Spike-wide coverage was observed for vaccine-associated CD4 TCRs, with dominant responses at 160-218 and 743-854.

Here immunoSEQ multiplex PCR was the method, and the copy in TCRdb shows in-frame clones only, minus some. The sample holds some 140,000 clones, approximately 92% seen once. V and J are TRBV4-2 and TRBJ1-5; D is uncertain. The receptor comes from an adult in good health. This specimen consisted of peripheral blood, obtained on day 0 of AZD1222 vaccination. The CDR3 protein is CASSQVSPEHSNQPQHF. CDR3 bases: TGTGCCAGCAGCCAAGTATCGCCAGAACATAGCAATCAGCCCCAGCATTTT.